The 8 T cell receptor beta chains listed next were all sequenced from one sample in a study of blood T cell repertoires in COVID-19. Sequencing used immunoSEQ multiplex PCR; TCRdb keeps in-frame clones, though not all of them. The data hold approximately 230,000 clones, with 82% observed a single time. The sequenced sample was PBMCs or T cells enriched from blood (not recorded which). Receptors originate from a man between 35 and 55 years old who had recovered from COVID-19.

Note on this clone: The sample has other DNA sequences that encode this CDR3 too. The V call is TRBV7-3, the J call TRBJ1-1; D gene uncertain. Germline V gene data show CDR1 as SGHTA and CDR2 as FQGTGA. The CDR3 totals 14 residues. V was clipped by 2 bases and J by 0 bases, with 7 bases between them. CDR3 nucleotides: TGTGCCAGCAGCTTAGGAGGAATGAACACTGAAGCTTTCTTT. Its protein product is CASSLGGMNTEAFF.

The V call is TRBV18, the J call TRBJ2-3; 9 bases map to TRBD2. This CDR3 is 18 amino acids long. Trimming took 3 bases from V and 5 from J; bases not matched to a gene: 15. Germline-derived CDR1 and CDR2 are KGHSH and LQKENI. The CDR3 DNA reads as TGTGCCAGCTCACCGAGACTATCTAGCGGGGCGTCGGGAGATACGCAGTATTTT. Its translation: CASSPRLSSGASGDTQYF.

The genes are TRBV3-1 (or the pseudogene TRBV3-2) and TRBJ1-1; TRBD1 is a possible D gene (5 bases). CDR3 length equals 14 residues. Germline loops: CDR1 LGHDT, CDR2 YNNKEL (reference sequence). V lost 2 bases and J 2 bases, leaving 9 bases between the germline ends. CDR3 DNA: TGTGCCAGCAGCCAAAGGCAGGGAAACACTGAAGCTTTCTTT. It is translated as CASSQRQGNTEAFF.

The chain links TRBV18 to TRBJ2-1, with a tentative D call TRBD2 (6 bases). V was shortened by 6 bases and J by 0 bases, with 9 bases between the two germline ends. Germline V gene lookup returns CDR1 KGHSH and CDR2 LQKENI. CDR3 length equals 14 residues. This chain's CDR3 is CASSGGSSYNEQFF. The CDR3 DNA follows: TGTGCCAGCTCTGGGGGGAGCTCCTACAATGAGCAGTTCTTC. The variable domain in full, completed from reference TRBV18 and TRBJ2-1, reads NAGVMQNPRHLVRRRGQEARLRCSPMKGHSHVYWYRQLPEEGLKFMVYLQKENIIDESGMPKERFSAEFPKEGPSILRIQQVVRGDSAAYFCASSGGSSYNEQFFGPGTRLTVL.

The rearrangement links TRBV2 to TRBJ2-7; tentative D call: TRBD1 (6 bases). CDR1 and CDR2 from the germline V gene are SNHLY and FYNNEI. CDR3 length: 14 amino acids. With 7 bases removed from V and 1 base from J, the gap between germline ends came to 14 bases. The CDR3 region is CASKVQGPSYEQYF. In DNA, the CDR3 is TGTGCCAGCAAGGTACAGGGACCATCCTACGAGCAGTACTTC.

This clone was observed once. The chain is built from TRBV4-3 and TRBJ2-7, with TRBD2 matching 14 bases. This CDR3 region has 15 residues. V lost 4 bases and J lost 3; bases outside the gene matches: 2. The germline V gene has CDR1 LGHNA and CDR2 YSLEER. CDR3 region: CASSRGTSGGYEQYF. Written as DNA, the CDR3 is TGCGCCAGCAGCCGGGGGACTAGCGGGGGCTACGAGCAGTACTTC.

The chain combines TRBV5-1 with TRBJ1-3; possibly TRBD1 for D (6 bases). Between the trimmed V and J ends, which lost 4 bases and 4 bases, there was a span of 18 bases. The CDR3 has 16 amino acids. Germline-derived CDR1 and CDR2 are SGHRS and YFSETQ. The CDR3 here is CASSQGRGTRGNTIYF. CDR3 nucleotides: TGCGCCAGCAGCCAGGGGCGGGGGACCCGGGGAAACACCATATATTTT.

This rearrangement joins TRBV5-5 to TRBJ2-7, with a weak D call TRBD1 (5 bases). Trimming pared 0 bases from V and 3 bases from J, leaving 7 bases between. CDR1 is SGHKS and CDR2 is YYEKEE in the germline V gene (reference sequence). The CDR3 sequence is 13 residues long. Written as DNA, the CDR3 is TGTGCCAGCAGCTTGGGACAGAACTACGAGCAGTACTTC. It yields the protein CASSLGQNYEQYF. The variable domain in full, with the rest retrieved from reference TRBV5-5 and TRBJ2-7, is DAGVTQSPTHLIKTRGQQVTLRCSPISGHKSVSWYQQVLGQGPQFIFQYYEKEERGRGNFPDRFSARQFPNYSSELNVNALLLGDSALYLCASSLGQNYEQYFGPGTRLTVT.